Listed below are T cell receptor beta chains from one sample, sequenced in a study of cytomegalovirus exposure and HLA in healthy donors. Clones were sequenced by immunoSEQ multiplex PCR, and TCRdb holds only the in-frame ones, with some missing. Here the sample spans tens of thousands of clones, roughly 90% being singletons. Input material: PBMCs. These receptors all stem from a woman aged 18-29 years in good health and CMV-seropositive. Each CDR3 is given with its conserved first and last residue. The D gene is left open where the match is weak. Clone size is not always given. Where it is, it says once, few, many or a class for expanded clones.

cdr3_aa: CAWGEGPSNEQFF; cdr3_nt: TGTGCCTGGGGGGAGGGGCCCTCCAATGAGCAGTTCTTC; clone_size: NA; cdr3_length: 13; j_call: TRBJ2-1; d_call: TRBD2; v_call: TRBV30
cdr3_aa: CAWSPDYPRTNEQFF; cdr3_nt: TGTGCCTGGAGTCCCGACTACCCACGGACCAATGAGCAGTTCTTC; clone_size: NA; cdr3_length: 15; j_call: TRBJ2-1; d_call: NA; v_call: TRBV30
cdr3_aa: CASSYSGTDEQFF; cdr3_nt: TGTGCCAGCAGTTACTCTGGGACAGATGAGCAGTTCTTC; clone_size: NA; cdr3_length: 13; j_call: TRBJ2-1; d_call: TRBD1; v_call: TRBV6-5
cdr3_aa: CASSIEVRDTEAFF; cdr3_nt: TGTGCCAGTAGTATAGAAGTACGGGACACTGAAGCTTTCTTT; clone_size: NA; cdr3_length: 14; j_call: TRBJ1-1; d_call: NA; v_call: TRBV19
cdr3_aa: CASSMQGYEQYF; cdr3_nt: TGTGCCAGCAGCATGCAGGGCTACGAGCAGTACTTC; clone_size: few; cdr3_length: 12; j_call: TRBJ2-7; d_call: NA; v_call: TRBV5-5
cdr3_aa: CASSDAHRGLATEQYF; cdr3_nt: TGTGCCAGCAGTGACGCTCACAGGGGACTCGCTACGGAGCAGTACTTC; clone_size: medium-sized; cdr3_length: 16; j_call: TRBJ2-7; d_call: NA; v_call: TRBV6-4
cdr3_aa: CASSQDWPGQGAGEQFF; cdr3_nt: TGCGCCAGCAGCCAAGATTGGCCGGGACAGGGGGCCGGGGAGCAGTTCTTC; clone_size: NA; cdr3_length: 17; j_call: TRBJ2-1; d_call: TRBD1; v_call: TRBV4-3
cdr3_aa: CASSDEAGGPSDTQYF; cdr3_nt: TGTGCCAGCAGTGATGAGGCGGGAGGGCCATCAGATACGCAGTATTTT; clone_size: NA; cdr3_length: 16; j_call: TRBJ2-3; d_call: TRBD2; v_call: TRBV6-1
cdr3_aa: CASSLAGGYGYTF; cdr3_nt: TGTGCCAGCAGCTTAGCGGGGGGGTATGGCTACACCTTC; clone_size: NA; cdr3_length: 13; j_call: TRBJ1-2; d_call: NA; v_call: TRBV7-9
cdr3_aa: CAIKAGGPGEQYF; cdr3_nt: TGTGCCATCAAAGCGGGAGGGCCGGGAGAGCAGTACTTC; clone_size: few; cdr3_length: 13; j_call: TRBJ2-7; d_call: TRBD2; v_call: TRBV28
cdr3_aa: CASSLGLAGVGDTQYF; cdr3_nt: TGTGCCAGCAGCTTAGGACTAGCGGGAGTCGGAGATACGCAGTATTTT; clone_size: once; cdr3_length: 16; j_call: TRBJ2-3; d_call: TRBD2; v_call: TRBV7-9
cdr3_aa: CASSEASGGSTDTQYF; cdr3_nt: TGTGCCAGCAGTGAAGCGAGCGGAGGTAGCACAGATACGCAGTATTTT; clone_size: large; cdr3_length: 16; j_call: TRBJ2-3; d_call: NA; v_call: TRBV6-1
cdr3_aa: CASSSVYEQYF; cdr3_nt: TGTGCCAGCAGCTCCGTTTACGAGCAGTACTTC; clone_size: NA; cdr3_length: 11; j_call: TRBJ2-7; d_call: NA; v_call: TRBV6-1
cdr3_aa: CASVGRGPGGTDTQYF; cdr3_nt: TGTGCCAGCGTTGGAAGGGGCCCGGGGGGCACAGATACGCAGTATTTT; clone_size: NA; cdr3_length: 16; j_call: TRBJ2-3; d_call: NA; v_call: TRBV28
cdr3_aa: CASSLTSTGSGNTIYF; cdr3_nt: TGTGCCAGCAGTTTAACTTCAACAGGGTCTGGAAACACCATATATTTT; clone_size: NA; cdr3_length: 16; j_call: TRBJ1-3; d_call: NA; v_call: TRBV28
cdr3_aa: CASGPLGLVMYF; cdr3_nt: TGTGCCAGCGGACCTCTGGGACTAGTCATGTATTTT; clone_size: NA; cdr3_length: 12; j_call: TRBJ2-3; d_call: TRBD2; v_call: TRBV7-2
cdr3_aa: CASQIGGGDNQPQHF; cdr3_nt: TGTGCCAGCCAAATCGGGGGAGGGGACAATCAGCCCCAGCATTTT; clone_size: NA; cdr3_length: 15; j_call: TRBJ1-5; d_call: NA; v_call: TRBV27
cdr3_aa: CASSFQGNTEAFF; cdr3_nt: TGTGCCAGCAGCTTCCAGGGAAACACTGAAGCTTTCTTT; clone_size: NA; cdr3_length: 13; j_call: TRBJ1-1; d_call: NA; v_call: TRBV5-5
cdr3_aa: CASSPSFNSPLHF; cdr3_nt: TGTGCCAGCTCACCGAGTTTTAATTCACCCCTCCACTTT; clone_size: NA; cdr3_length: 13; j_call: TRBJ1-6; d_call: NA; v_call: TRBV18
cdr3_aa: CAISDPYSGRYEQYF; cdr3_nt: TGTGCCATCAGTGATCCTTATTCCGGGAGATACGAGCAGTACTTC; clone_size: NA; cdr3_length: 15; j_call: TRBJ2-7; d_call: NA; v_call: TRBV10-3
cdr3_aa: CASSEVRGTSGYNEQFF; cdr3_nt: TGTGCCAGCAGTGAAGTTCGGGGGACTAGCGGATACAATGAGCAGTTCTTC; clone_size: NA; cdr3_length: 17; j_call: TRBJ2-1; d_call: TRBD2; v_call: TRBV6-1
cdr3_aa: CASSEMGAGNNQPQHF; cdr3_nt: TGTGCCAGCAGTGAAATGGGGGCAGGAAACAATCAGCCCCAGCATTTT; clone_size: few; cdr3_length: 16; j_call: TRBJ1-5; d_call: NA; v_call: TRBV2
cdr3_aa: CASSLVGGGPRKYNEQFF; cdr3_nt: TGTGCCAGCAGCTTGGTAGGGGGGGGACCGCGAAAATACAATGAGCAGTTCTTC; clone_size: NA; cdr3_length: 18; j_call: TRBJ2-1; d_call: NA; v_call: TRBV5-4
cdr3_aa: CASSRQGKSNQPQHF; cdr3_nt: TGTGCCAGCAGTCGACAGGGGAAAAGCAATCAGCCCCAGCATTTT; clone_size: NA; cdr3_length: 15; j_call: TRBJ1-5; d_call: TRBD1; v_call: TRBV2
cdr3_aa: CASRTEDTGELFF; cdr3_nt: TGTGCCAGCAGGACAGAAGACACCGGGGAGCTGTTTTTT; clone_size: NA; cdr3_length: 13; j_call: TRBJ2-2; d_call: NA; v_call: TRBV28
cdr3_aa: CASSLRDQPQHF; cdr3_nt: TGTGCCAGCAGTTTGCGTGATCAGCCCCAGCATTTT; clone_size: NA; cdr3_length: 12; j_call: TRBJ1-5; d_call: NA; v_call: TRBV28